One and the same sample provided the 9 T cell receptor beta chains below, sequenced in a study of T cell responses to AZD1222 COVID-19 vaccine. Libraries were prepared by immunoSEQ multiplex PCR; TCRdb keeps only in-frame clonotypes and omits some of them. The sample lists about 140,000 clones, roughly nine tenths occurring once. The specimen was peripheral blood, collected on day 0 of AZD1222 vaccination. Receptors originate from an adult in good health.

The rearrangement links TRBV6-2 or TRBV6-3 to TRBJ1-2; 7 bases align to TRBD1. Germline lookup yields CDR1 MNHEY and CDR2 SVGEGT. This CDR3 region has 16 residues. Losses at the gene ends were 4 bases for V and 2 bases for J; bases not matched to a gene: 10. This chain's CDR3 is CASSSNRDRYNYGYTF. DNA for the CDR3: TGTGCCAGCAGTTCAAACCGGGACAGATACAACTATGGCTACACCTTC.

The DNA for the CDR3 is TGTGCCAGCAGCAAAGCGCGGCGGCCGAGGAGCTCCTACGAGCAGTACTTC. Amino acid sequence: CASSKARRPRSSYEQYF. The rearrangement uses TRBV21-1 and TRBJ2-7; the DNA was not compared with TRBD2, the D call given in the table. TRBV21-1 is a pseudogene locus. CDR3 length: 17 residues.

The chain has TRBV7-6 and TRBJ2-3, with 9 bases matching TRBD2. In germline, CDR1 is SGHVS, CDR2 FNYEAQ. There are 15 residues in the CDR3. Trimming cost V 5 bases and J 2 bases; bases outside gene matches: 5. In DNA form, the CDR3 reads TGTGCCAGCAGCACAGCGGGGGGAGTCACAGATACGCAGTATTTT. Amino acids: CASSTAGGVTDTQYF. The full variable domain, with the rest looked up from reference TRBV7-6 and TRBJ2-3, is GAGVSQSPRYKVTKRGQDVALRCDPISGHVSLYWYRQALGQGPEFLTYFNYEAQQDKSGLPNDRFSAERPEGSISTLTIQRTEQRDSAMYRCASSTAGGVTDTQYFGPGTRLTVL.

CDR3 protein: CASSLVGTSGGLDTQYF. CDR3 DNA: TGTGCCAGCAGCTTAGTAGGTACTAGCGGGGGCCTAGATACGCAGTATTTT. This chain uses TRBV7-6 with TRBJ2-3; 11 bases line up with TRBD2. The CDR3 sequence is 17 residues long. With 1 base clipped from V and 5 bases from J, the junction kept 8 bases outside the gene matches. CDR1 and CDR2 (germline): SGHVS, FNYEAQ.

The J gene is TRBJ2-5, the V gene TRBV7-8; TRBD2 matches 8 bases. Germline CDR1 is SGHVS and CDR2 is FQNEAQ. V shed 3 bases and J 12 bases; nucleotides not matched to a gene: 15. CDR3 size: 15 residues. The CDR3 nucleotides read TGTGCCAGCAGCTTGAATTCCGGGACTAGGGCTCGGGAGTACTTC. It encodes CASSLNSGTRAREYF.

The CDR3 DNA sequence: TGTGCCAGCTCCCGGGACTCCCGAACCCAGTACTTC. This encodes CASSRDSRTQYF. The gene calls are TRBV18 and TRBJ2-5; TRBD2 is a possible D gene (6 bases). The V end lost 6 bases, the J end lost 8 bases, and 13 bases lay between the germline ends. CDR3 size: 12 residues. Germline CDR1 is KGHSH and CDR2 is LQKENI.

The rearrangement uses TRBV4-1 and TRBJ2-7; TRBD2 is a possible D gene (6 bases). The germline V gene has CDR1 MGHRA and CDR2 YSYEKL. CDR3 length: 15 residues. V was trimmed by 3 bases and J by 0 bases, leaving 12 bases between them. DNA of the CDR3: TGCGCCAGCAGCCACCGGGACTCCGGCTCCTACGAGCAGTACTTC. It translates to CASSHRDSGSYEQYF.

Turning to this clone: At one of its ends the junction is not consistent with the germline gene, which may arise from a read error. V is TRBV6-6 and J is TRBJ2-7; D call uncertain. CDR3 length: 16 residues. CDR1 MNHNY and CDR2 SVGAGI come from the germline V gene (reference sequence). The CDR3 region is CASTKGQVAYNYKQYF. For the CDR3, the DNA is TGTGCCAGCACCAAAGGGCAGGTAGCCTACAACTACAAGCAGTACTTC.

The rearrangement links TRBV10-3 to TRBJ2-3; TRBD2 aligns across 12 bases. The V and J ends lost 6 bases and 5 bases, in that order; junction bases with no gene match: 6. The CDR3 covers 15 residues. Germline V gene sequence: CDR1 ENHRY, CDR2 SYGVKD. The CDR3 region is CAIRSLAGGGDTQYF. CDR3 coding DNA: TGTGCCATCAGATCACTAGCGGGGGGTGGAGATACGCAGTATTTT.